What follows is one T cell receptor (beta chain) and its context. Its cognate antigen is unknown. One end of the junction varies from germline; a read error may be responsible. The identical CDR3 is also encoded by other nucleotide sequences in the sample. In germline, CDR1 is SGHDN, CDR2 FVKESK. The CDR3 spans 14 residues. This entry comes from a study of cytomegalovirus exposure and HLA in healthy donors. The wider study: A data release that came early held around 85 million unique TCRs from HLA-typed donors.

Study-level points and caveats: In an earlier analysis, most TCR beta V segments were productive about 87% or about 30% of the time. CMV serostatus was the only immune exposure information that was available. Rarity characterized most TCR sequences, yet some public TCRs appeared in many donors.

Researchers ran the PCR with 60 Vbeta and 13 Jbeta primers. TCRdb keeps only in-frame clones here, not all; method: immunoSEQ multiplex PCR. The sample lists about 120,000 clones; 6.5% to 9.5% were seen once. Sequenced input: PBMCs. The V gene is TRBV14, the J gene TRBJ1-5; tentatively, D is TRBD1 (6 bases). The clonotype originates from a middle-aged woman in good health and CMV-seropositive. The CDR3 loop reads CASSQSGGNQPQHF. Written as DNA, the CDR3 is TGTGCCAGCAGCCAATCGGGGGGCAATCAGCCCCAGCACTTT.